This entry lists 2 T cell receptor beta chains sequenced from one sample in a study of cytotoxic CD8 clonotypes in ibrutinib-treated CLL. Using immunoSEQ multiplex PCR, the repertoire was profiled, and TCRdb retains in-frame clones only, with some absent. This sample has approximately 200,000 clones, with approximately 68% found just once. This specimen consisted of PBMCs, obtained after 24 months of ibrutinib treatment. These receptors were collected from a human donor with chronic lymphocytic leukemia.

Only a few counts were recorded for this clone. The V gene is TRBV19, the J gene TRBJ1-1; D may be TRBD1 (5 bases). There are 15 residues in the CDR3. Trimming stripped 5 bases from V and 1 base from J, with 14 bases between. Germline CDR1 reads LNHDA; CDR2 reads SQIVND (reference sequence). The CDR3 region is CASSYRDGWNTEAFF. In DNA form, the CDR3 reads TGTGCCAGTAGTTATCGGGACGGCTGGAACACTGAAGCTTTCTTT.

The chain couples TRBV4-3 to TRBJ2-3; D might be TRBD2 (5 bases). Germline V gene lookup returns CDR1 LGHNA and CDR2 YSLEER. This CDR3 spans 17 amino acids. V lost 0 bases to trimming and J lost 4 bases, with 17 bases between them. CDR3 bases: TGCGCCAGCAGCCAAGAAGTCCCTCGGGGAGTGGCAGATACGCAGTATTTT. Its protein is CASSQEVPRGVADTQYF.